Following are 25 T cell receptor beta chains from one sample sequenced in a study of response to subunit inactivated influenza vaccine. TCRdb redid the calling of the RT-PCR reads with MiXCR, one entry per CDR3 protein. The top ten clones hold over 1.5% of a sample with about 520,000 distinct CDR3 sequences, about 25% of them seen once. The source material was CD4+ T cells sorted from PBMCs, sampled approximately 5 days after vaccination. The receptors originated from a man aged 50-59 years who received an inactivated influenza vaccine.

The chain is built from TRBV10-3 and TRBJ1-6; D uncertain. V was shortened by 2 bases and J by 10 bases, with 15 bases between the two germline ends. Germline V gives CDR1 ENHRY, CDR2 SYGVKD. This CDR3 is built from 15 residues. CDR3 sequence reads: CAISENPGVGSPLHF. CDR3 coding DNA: TGTGCCATCAGTGAGAACCCTGGGGTTGGATCACCCCTCCACTTT.

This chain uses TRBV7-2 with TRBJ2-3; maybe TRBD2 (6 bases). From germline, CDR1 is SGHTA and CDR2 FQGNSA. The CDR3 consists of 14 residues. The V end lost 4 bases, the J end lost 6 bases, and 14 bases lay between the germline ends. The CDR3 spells CASSSSARADTQYF. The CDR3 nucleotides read TGTGCCAGCAGCTCTAGCGCTCGAGCGGATACGCAGTATTTT.

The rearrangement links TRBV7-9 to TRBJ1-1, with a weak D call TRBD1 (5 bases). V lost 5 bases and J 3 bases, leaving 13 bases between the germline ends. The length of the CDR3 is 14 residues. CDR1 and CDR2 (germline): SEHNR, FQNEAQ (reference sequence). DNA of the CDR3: TGTGCCAGCAGCCAGCGGGGGGGGGACACTGAAGCTTTCTTT. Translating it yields CASSQRGGDTEAFF.

The CDR3 here is CSAISRDTIQYF. Written as DNA, the CDR3 is TGCAGTGCTATAAGCCGGGACACCATTCAGTACTTC. The V and J genes are TRBV20-1 and TRBJ2-4; possible D gene TRBD1, 6 bases. CDR1 is DFQATT and CDR2 is SNEGSKA in the germline V gene (reference sequence). The CDR3 length is 12 residues. Trimming pared 4 bases from V and 9 bases from J, leaving 13 bases between.

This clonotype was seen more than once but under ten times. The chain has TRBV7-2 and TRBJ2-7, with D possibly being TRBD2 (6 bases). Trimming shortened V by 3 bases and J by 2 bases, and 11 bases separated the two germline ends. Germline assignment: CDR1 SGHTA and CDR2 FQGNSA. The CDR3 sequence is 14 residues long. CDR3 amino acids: CASSFGEATYEQYF. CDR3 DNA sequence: TGTGCCAGCAGCTTCGGGGAGGCGACCTACGAGCAGTACTTC.

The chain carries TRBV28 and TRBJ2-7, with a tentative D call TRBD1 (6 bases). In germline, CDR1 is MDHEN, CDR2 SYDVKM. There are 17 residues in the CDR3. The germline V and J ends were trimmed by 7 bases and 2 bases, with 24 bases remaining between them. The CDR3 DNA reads TGTGCCAGCACCCCGATAGGTTACAGGGTAGGAACCTACGAGCAGTACTTC. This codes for CASTPIGYRVGTYEQYF.

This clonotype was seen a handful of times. DNA of the CDR3: TGTGCCAGCAGTCGCGGGGAGAACACTGAAGCTTTCTTT. It codes for CASSRGENTEAFF. This sequence joins TRBV27 and TRBJ1-1, with D unresolved. V lost 5 bases, J lost 1 base, and 8 bases lay in between. CDR3 size: 13 residues. CDR1 MNHEY and CDR2 SMNVEV come from the germline V gene (reference sequence).

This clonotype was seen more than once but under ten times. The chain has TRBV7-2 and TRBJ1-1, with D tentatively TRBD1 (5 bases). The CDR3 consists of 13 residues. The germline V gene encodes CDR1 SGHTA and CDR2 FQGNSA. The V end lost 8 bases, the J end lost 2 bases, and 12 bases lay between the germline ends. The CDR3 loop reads CASLPGLNTEAFF. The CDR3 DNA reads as TGTGCCAGCTTACCGGGACTCAACACTGAAGCTTTCTTT. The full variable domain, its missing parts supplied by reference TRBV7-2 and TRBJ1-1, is GAGVSQSPSNKVTEKGKDVELRCDPISGHTALYWYRQSLGQGLEFLIYFQGNSAPDKSGLPSDRFSAERTGGSVSTLTIQRTQQEDSAVYLCASLPGLNTEAFFGQGTRLTVV.

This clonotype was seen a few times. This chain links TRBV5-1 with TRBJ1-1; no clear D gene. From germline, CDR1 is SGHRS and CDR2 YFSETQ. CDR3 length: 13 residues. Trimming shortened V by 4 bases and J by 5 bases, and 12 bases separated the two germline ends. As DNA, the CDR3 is TGCGCCAGCAGCCCCATGAGAGGGACTGAAGCTTTCTTT. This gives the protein CASSPMRGTEAFF.

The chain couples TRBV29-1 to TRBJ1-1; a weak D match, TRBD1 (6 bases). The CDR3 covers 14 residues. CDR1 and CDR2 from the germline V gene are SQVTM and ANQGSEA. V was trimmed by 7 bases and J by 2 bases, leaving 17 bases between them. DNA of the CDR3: TGCAGCGGAGTGGAGTGGGGGGGCAACACTGAAGCTTTCTTT. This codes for CSGVEWGGNTEAFF.

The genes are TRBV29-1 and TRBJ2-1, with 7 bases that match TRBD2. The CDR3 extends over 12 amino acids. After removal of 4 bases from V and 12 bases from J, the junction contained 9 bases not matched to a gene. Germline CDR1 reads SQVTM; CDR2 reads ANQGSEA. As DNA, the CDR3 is TGCAGCGTTGTACGGAACGGGGGGAGGCAGTTCTTC. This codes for CSVVRNGGRQFF.

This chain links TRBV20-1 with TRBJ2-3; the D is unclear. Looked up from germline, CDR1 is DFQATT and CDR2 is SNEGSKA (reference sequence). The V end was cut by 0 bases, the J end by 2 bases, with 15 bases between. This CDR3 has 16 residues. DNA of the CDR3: TGCAGTGCTAGAGATCTATTACTGGAGATCACAGATACGCAGTATTTT. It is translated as CSARDLLLEITDTQYF.

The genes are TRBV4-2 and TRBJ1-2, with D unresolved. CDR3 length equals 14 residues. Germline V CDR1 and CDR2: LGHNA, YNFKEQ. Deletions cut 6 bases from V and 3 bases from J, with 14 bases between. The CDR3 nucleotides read TGTGCCAGCAGGTATGCAGGTGACGACTATGGCTACACCTTC. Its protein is CASRYAGDDYGYTF.

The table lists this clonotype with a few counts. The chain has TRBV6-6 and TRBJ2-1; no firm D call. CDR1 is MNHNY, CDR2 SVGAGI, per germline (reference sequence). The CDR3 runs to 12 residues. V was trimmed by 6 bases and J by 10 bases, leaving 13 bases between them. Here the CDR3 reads CASSSTGVEQFF. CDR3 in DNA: TGTGCCAGCAGCTCTACGGGCGTCGAGCAGTTCTTC.

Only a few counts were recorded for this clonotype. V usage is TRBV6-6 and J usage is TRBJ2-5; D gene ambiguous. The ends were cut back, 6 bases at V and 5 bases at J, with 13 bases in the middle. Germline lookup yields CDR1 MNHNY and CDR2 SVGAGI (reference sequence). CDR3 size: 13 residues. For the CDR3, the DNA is TGTGCCAGCAGAACCCCACAATTTGAGACCCAGTACTTC. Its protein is CASRTPQFETQYF.

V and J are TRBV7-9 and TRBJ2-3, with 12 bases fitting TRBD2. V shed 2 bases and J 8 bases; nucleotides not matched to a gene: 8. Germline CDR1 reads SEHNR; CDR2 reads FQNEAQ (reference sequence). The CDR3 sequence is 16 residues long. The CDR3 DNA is TGTGCCAGCAGCTTACACGCTAGCGGGGGGGCAGGTACGCAGTATTTT. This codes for CASSLHASGGAGTQYF.

The CDR3 nucleotides are TGTGCCAGCAGTTCCTGGGGCGGATCCTACGAGCAGTACTTC. The encoded protein is CASSSWGGSYEQYF. The chain employs TRBV6-5 and TRBJ2-7; the D gene is possibly TRBD1 (5 bases). The V and J ends lost 4 bases and 1 base respectively, with 11 bases between them. The CDR3 loop spans 14 amino acids. Germline V gene data show CDR1 as MNHEY and CDR2 as SVGAGI.

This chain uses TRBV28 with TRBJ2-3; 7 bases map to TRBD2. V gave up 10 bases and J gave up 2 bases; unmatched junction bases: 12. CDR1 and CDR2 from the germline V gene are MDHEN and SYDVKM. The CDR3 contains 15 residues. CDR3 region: CATLTGGWYTDTQYF. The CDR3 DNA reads TGTGCCACACTGACGGGGGGTTGGTACACAGATACGCAGTATTTT.

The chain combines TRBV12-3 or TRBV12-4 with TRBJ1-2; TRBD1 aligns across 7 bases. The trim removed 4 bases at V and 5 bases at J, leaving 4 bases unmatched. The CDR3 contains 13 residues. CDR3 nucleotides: TGTGCCAGCAGTTCACAGGGGAGATATGGCTACACCTTC. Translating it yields CASSSQGRYGYTF.

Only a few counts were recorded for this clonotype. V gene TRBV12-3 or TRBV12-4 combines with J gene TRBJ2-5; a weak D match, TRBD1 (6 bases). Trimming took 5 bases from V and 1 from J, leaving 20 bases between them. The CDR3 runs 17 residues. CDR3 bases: TGTGCCAGCAGTGGCCTACGGGACACTAACCCCCAAGAGACCCAGTACTTC. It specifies CASSGLRDTNPQETQYF.

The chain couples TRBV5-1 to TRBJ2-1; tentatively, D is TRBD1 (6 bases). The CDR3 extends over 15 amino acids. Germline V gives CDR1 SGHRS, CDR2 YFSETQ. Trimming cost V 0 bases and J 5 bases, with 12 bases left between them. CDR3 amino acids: CASSLGPRTDNEQFF. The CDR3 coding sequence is TGCGCCAGCAGCTTGGGGCCGAGGACAGACAATGAGCAGTTCTTC.

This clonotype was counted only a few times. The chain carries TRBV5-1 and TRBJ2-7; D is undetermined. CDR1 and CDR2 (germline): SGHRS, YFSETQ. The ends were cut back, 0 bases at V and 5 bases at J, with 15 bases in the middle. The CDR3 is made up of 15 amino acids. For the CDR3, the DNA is TGCGCCAGCAGCTTGGGCCCACAGACCAACCACGAGCAGTACTTC. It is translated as CASSLGPQTNHEQYF.

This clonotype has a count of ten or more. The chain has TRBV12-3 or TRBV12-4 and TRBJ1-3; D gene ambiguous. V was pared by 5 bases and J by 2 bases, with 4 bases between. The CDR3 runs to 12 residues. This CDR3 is CASSRAGNTIYF. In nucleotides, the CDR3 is TGTGCCAGCAGTCGGGCTGGAAACACCATATATTTT.

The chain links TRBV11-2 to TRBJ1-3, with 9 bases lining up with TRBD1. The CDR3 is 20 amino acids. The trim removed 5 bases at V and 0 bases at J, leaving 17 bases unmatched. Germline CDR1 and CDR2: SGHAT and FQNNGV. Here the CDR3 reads CASSQRPRDRASLSGNTIYF. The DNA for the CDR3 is TGTGCCAGCAGCCAGAGACCCAGGGACAGGGCATCCCTCTCTGGAAACACCATATATTTT.

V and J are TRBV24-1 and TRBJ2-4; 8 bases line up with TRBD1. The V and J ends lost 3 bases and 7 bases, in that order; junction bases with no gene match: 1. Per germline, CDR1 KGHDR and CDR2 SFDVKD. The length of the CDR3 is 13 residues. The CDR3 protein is CATSDRTGNIQYF. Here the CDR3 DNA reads TGTGCCACCAGTGATCGGACAGGGAACATTCAGTACTTC.